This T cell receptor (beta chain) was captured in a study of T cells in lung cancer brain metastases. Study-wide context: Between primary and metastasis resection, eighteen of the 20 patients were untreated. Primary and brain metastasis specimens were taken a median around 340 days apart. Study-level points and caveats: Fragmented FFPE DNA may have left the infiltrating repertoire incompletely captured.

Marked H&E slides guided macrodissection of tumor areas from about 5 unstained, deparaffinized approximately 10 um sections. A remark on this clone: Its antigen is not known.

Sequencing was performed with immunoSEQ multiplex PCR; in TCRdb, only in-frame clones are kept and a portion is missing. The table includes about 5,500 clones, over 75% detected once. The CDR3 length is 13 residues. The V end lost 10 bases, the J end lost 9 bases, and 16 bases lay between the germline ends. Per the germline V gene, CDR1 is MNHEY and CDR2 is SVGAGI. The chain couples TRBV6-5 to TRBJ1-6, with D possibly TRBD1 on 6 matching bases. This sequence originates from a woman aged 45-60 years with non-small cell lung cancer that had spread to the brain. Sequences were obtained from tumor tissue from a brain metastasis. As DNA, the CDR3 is TGTGCCACCTCAACAGGGATGGGTTCACCCCTCCACTTT. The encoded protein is CATSTGMGSPLHF.